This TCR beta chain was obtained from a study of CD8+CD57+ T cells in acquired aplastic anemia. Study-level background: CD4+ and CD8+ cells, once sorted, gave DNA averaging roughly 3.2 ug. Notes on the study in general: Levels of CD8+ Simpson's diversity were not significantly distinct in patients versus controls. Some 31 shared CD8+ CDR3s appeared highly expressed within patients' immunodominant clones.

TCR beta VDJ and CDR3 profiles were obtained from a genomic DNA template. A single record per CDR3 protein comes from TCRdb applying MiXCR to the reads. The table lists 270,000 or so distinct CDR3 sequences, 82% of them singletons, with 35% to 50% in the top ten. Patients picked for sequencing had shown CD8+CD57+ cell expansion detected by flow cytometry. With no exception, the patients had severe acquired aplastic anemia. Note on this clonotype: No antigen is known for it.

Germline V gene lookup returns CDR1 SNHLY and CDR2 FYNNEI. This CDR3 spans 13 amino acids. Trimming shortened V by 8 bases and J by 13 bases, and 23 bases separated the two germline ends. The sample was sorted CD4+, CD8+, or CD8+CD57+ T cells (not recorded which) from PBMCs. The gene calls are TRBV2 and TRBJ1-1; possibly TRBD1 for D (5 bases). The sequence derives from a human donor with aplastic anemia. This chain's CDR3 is CASGSGGTDTHFF. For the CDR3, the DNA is TGTGCCAGCGGGTCCGGGGGAACGGATACGCATTTCTTT.